The 26 T cell receptor beta chains listed next were all sequenced from one sample in a study of T cells in Graves' hyperthyroidism and ophthalmopathy. Amplification of TCR beta CDR3 regions used RNA as the template. The HTBI primer set served for first-round RT-PCR of the TCR CDR3. TCRdb fed the multiplex PCR reads into MiXCR, producing one record per CDR3 protein. Of 250,000 to 300,000 distinct CDR3 sequences in the sample, around 19% were seen once. The sequenced sample was blood. All receptors derive from a man aged 45-65 years with Graves' ophthalmopathy.

This clonotype turned up a few times. The V and J genes are TRBV28 and TRBJ2-7; 11 nucleotides match TRBD2. J gave up 9 bases and V 2 bases, and 9 bases lay outside the gene matches. This CDR3 has 15 residues. The V gene's germline CDR1 is MDHEN and CDR2 SYDVKM. This CDR3 reads CASSLTSGRNFVQYF. The CDR3 nucleotides read TGTGCCAGCAGTTTAACTAGCGGGAGAAATTTCGTGCAGTACTTC. Complete variable domain (other parts from reference TRBV28 and TRBJ2-7): DVKVTQSSRYLVKRTGEKVFLECVQDMDHENMFWYRQDPGLGLRLIYFSYDVKMKEKGDIPEGYSVSREKKERFSLILESASTNQTSMYLCASSLTSGRNFVQYFGPGTRLTVT.

Ten or more counts support this clonotype. This chain uses TRBV2 with TRBJ2-1, with 11 bases fitting TRBD2. Germline trimming cut 8 bases from V and 6 bases from J; bases unmatched to any gene: 9. This CDR3 contains 15 residues. The germline V gene has CDR1 SNHLY and CDR2 FYNNEI. Written as DNA, the CDR3 is TGTGCCAGCTCAGAGCTAGCGGGAGGCGGCAATGAGCAGTTCTTC. Residues: CASSELAGGGNEQFF.

The chain couples TRBV3-1 to TRBJ2-3; 11 bases agree with TRBD1. CDR1 LGHDT and CDR2 YNNKEL come from the germline V gene (reference sequence). The CDR3 is 15 amino acids. J gave up 4 bases and V 3 bases, and 3 bases lay outside the gene matches. CDR3 loop: CASSHGQGAPDTQYF. DNA of the CDR3: TGTGCCAGCAGCCACGGACAGGGGGCCCCAGATACGCAGTATTTT.

The chain employs TRBV9 and TRBJ2-3; 8 bases agree with TRBD2. V lost 0 bases and J lost 2; bases outside the gene matches: 2. Germline V lookup: CDR1 SGDLS, CDR2 YYNGEE. The CDR3 consists of 15 residues. The CDR3 bases are TGTGCCAGCAGCGTAGCGGGGGGGACCACAGATACGCAGTATTTT. Protein product: CASSVAGGTTDTQYF.

This clonotype was counted at least ten times. This chain connects TRBV6-2 or TRBV6-3 to TRBJ1-5; the D gene is possibly TRBD1 (5 bases). CDR3 size: 12 residues. The germline V gene encodes CDR1 MNHEY and CDR2 SVGEGT. The V gene lost 6 bases and the J gene lost 9 bases, with 12 bases spanning the gap. CDR3 coding DNA: TGTGCCAGCAGCCCGGGGCAGGGGCCCCAGCATTTT. Translated: CASSPGQGPQHF.

The V call is TRBV6-1, the J call TRBJ1-5; D not certain. Germline V CDR1 and CDR2: MNHNS, SASEGT. Between the trimmed V and J ends, which lost 6 bases and 0 bases, there was a span of 21 bases. The CDR3 extends over 18 amino acids. CDR3 sequence: CASSPGRGGGFSNQPQHF. Here the CDR3 DNA reads TGTGCCAGCAGCCCTGGGAGAGGCGGAGGATTTAGCAATCAGCCCCAGCATTTT.

V is TRBV6-1 and J is TRBJ1-3, with 8 positions matching TRBD1. The CDR3 extends over 15 amino acids. V gave up 6 bases and J gave up 0 bases; unmatched junction bases: 4. The germline V gene encodes CDR1 MNHNS and CDR2 SASEGT. The CDR3 is CASRDRALSGNTIYF. DNA for the CDR3: TGTGCCAGCAGGGACAGGGCCCTCTCTGGAAACACCATATATTTT.

This clonotype was picked up a small number of times. The CDR3 protein is CASSSPDYNEQFF. The CDR3 DNA reads TGCGCCAGCAGCTCACCCGATTACAATGAGCAGTTCTTC. The chain links TRBV5-1 to TRBJ2-1; D ambiguous. V was pared by 3 bases and J by 4 bases, with 8 bases between. This CDR3 has 13 residues. Germline V CDR1 and CDR2: SGHRS, YFSETQ.

This clonotype was counted only a few times. In DNA form, the CDR3 reads TGCAGTGCTAGCGGGACAGCTCAAGAGACCCAGTACTTC. It yields the protein CSASGTAQETQYF. The chain recombines TRBV20-1 with TRBJ2-5, with 7 bases aligning to TRBD1. V gave up 3 bases and J gave up 2 bases; unmatched junction bases: 3. This CDR3 region has 13 residues. The germline CDR1 and CDR2 sequences are DFQATT and SNEGSKA (reference sequence).

This clonotype appeared many times. The chain has TRBV11-2 and TRBJ2-3; 7 bases map to TRBD2. J gave up 1 base and V 1 base, and 2 bases lay outside the gene matches. The CDR3 extends over 15 amino acids. Germline V gene lookup returns CDR1 SGHAT and CDR2 FQNNGV. This CDR3 is CASSLGGGGTDTQYF. CDR3 DNA sequence: TGTGCCAGCAGCTTAGGCGGGGGAGGCACAGATACGCAGTATTTT.

Details on this clonotype: A much larger clonotype is one base distant, so this may be a read error. The V gene is TRBV24-1, the J gene TRBJ2-7, with 13 positions matching TRBD2. The CDR3 covers 17 residues. Germline CDR1 reads KGHDR; CDR2 reads SFDVKD. Trimming removed 0 bases from V and 7 bases from J; junction bases left unmatched: 8. CDR3 in amino acids: CATSDLPLAGGPGEQYF. In DNA, the CDR3 is TGTGCCACCAGTGATTTGCCACTAGCGGGAGGGCCAGGTGAGCAGTACTTC.

The V and J genes are TRBV7-3 and TRBJ2-2; 12 bases fit TRBD2. The CDR3 runs 17 residues. V gave up 2 bases and J gave up 7 bases; unmatched junction bases: 8. Germline-derived CDR1 and CDR2 are SGHTA and FQGTGA. The CDR3 DNA is TGTGCCAGCAGCTTACGGTCTAGCGGGAGGGCCAACGGGGAGCTGTTTTTT. This sequence encodes CASSLRSSGRANGELFF.

This clonotype has more than one count but fewer than ten. V is TRBV15 and J is TRBJ1-4; the D gene is possibly TRBD1 (6 bases). Germline lookup yields CDR1 LNHNV and CDR2 YYDKDF (reference sequence). There are 18 residues in the CDR3. The ends were cut back, 3 bases at V and 2 bases at J, with 19 bases in the middle. The CDR3 spells CATSSSPLGGTTNEKLFF. DNA of the CDR3: TGTGCCACCAGCAGTAGCCCCTTAGGGGGTACTACTAATGAAAAACTGTTTTTT.

This clonotype was seen ten or more times. The chain joins TRBV20-1 to TRBJ2-3, with D hard to call. The CDR3 has 11 amino acids. The V end lost 1 base, the J end lost 5 bases, and 4 bases lay between the germline ends. Germline CDR1 DFQATT, CDR2 SNEGSKA (reference sequence). CDR3 amino acids: CSARVIDTQYF. The CDR3 DNA reads as TGCAGTGCTAGAGTTATAGATACGCAGTATTTT.

V is TRBV11-2 and J is TRBJ2-2; D gene unclear. This CDR3 has 15 amino acids. The germline V gene has CDR1 SGHAT and CDR2 FQNNGV. The V end was cut by 6 bases, the J end by 4 bases, with 15 bases between. The CDR3 DNA reads TGTGCCAGCAGTTTTATTGGGCGCCTCACCGGGGAGCTGTTTTTT. This encodes CASSFIGRLTGELFF.

This clonotype occurred many times. CDR3 sequence: CASSYGGRPSTDTQYF. The CDR3 nucleotides are TGTGCCAGCAGTTACGGTGGCAGACCTAGCACAGATACGCAGTATTTT. The chain couples TRBV6-2 or TRBV6-3 to TRBJ2-3; D remains ambiguous. This CDR3 region has 16 residues. The V end lost 2 bases, the J end lost 0 bases, and 12 bases lay between the germline ends. Germline CDR1 is MNHEY and CDR2 is SVGEGT.

The chain carries TRBV5-6 and TRBJ2-7; 10 positions match TRBD1. Germline lookup yields CDR1 SGHDT and CDR2 YYEEEE. The CDR3 has 15 residues. J gave up 6 bases and V 4 bases, and 10 bases lay outside the gene matches. DNA for the CDR3: TGTGCCAGCAGCAAGACAGGGGGCGCGTCGATCGAGCAGTACTTC. Its protein product is CASSKTGGASIEQYF.

This clonotype was detected many times. The chain employs TRBV19 and TRBJ1-1; D may be TRBD1 (5 bases). The germline V gene encodes CDR1 LNHDA and CDR2 SQIVND (reference sequence). The CDR3 has 14 residues. V lost 3 bases, J lost 7 bases, and 15 bases lay in between. Here the CDR3 DNA reads TGTGCCAGTAGTATGCGAAAGGCAGGGATTGAAGCTTTCTTT. Translating gives CASSMRKAGIEAFF.

V gene TRBV27 combines with J gene TRBJ2-7; 7 bases fit TRBD2. The germline CDR1 and CDR2 sequences are MNHEY and SMNVEV (reference sequence). The CDR3 consists of 15 residues. The J segment lost 0 bases and the V segment lost 2 bases, leaving 4 bases of the junction unmatched. The CDR3 coding sequence is TGTGCCAGCAGTTTAGATGCGGGAGCCTCCTACGAGCAGTACTTC. Protein product: CASSLDAGASYEQYF.

Comments on this clonotype: One end of the junction fails to match germline, which may point to a read error. The rearrangement uses TRBV29-1 and TRBJ1-2; D is uncertain. Germline-derived CDR1 and CDR2 are SQVTM and ANQGSEA. The CDR3 sequence is 13 residues long. DNA for the CDR3: TGCAGCGTTGAAAAGGGAGGTGGCTATGGCTACGCCTTC. Translation: CSVEKGGGYGYAF.

This clonotype came up a few times. The V and J genes are TRBV5-1 and TRBJ2-5, with TRBD2 identical over 8 bases. The CDR3 spans 18 residues. The V segment lost 0 bases and the J segment 2 bases; nucleotides outside the gene matches: 12. Germline CDR1 SGHRS, CDR2 YFSETQ. CDR3 DNA: TGCGCCAGCAGCTTGGCTTTGACGGCGGGAGGTGGGCAAGAGACCCAGTACTTC. Translated: CASSLALTAGGGQETQYF.

On this clonotype: A read error may produce the germline difference seen at one junction end. This chain connects TRBV4-1 to TRBJ1-5; D possibly corresponds to TRBD1 (6 bases). CDR1 and CDR2 (germline): MGHRA, YSYEKL. The CDR3 is 14 amino acids. The CDR3 nucleotides read TGCGCCAGCAGTCAGGACAGTAGCAGTCAGCCCCAGCATTTT. Its protein is CASSQDSSSQPQHF.

The DNA for the CDR3 is TGCAGTGCTAGAGATAGTGGGCTAGCGGGAGGTGGCACAGATACGCAGTATTTT. It is translated as CSARDSGLAGGGTDTQYF. This rearrangement joins TRBV20-1 to TRBJ2-3; 11 nucleotides agree with TRBD2. The CDR3 is made up of 18 amino acids. Unmatched junction bases numbered 9, after V lost 0 bases and J lost 1 base. CDR1 and CDR2 (germline): DFQATT, SNEGSKA (reference sequence).

This rearrangement joins TRBV11-1 to TRBJ2-6; D is unresolved. V was trimmed by 5 bases and J by 2 bases, leaving 10 bases between them. The CDR3 loop spans 15 amino acids. Germline loops: CDR1 SGHAT, CDR2 FQDESV (reference sequence). CDR3 loop: CASSLWLAGANVLTF. The CDR3 region has the DNA TGTGCCAGCAGCCTTTGGTTGGCTGGGGCCAACGTCCTGACTTTC. The whole variable domain, remainder taken from reference TRBV11-1 and TRBJ2-6, is EAEVAQSPRYKITEKSQAVAFWCDPISGHATLYWYRQILGQGPELLVQFQDESVVDDSQLPKDRFSAERLKGVDSTLKIQPAELGDSAMYLCASSLWLAGANVLTFGAGSRLTVL.

This clonotype has ten or more counts. V gene TRBV11-3 combines with J gene TRBJ2-7; no clear D. Germline-derived CDR1 and CDR2 are SGHNT and YENEEA. The V gene lost 3 bases and the J gene lost 2 bases, with 11 bases spanning the gap. This CDR3 has 14 residues. The CDR3 sequence is CASSFPRKAYEQYF. CDR3 in DNA: TGTGCCAGCAGCTTTCCCAGGAAAGCCTACGAGCAGTACTTC.

This clonotype has a handful of counts. This sequence joins TRBV2 and TRBJ1-5; D perhaps matches TRBD1 (5 bases). Looked up from germline, CDR1 is SNHLY and CDR2 is FYNNEI. V dropped 2 bases and J dropped 15 bases, with 20 bases sitting between them. This CDR3 comprises 14 residues. The CDR3 region is CASSESRGVGPMHF. The CDR3 bases are TGTGCCAGCAGTGAATCAAGGGGAGTAGGTCCAATGCATTTT.